This T cell receptor beta chain derives from a study of blood T cell repertoires in COVID-19. Germline lookup yields CDR1 LGHNA and CDR2 YSLEER. The CDR3 extends over 15 amino acids. After removal of 5 bases from V and 8 bases from J, the junction contained 8 bases not matched to a gene. Recruitment covered about two dozen US areas and drew participants whose ages spanned about 18 to 95 years. Assignment of participants to cohorts was predicated upon participant-reported clinical history. Per the authors' pipeline: Amplification of reference gene primers was used by the study to estimate nucleated cell counts. Produced via immunoSEQ multiplex PCR; TCRdb's table is partial and in-frame only. The DNA was the basis for D and trimming; V, J and clone size are from that table. The sample has 150,000 to 200,000 clones, roughly 84% seen once.

The V and J genes are TRBV4-3 and TRBJ2-4; 11 bases match TRBD1. The TCR originated in a woman younger than 45 who had been exposed to COVID-19. Specimen: PBMCs or T cells enriched from blood (not recorded which). The CDR3 reads CASSLGDRGSDIQYF. The CDR3 DNA sequence: TGCGCCAGCAGCTTGGGGGACAGGGGGTCGGACATTCAGTACTTC.